A single sample gave rise to the 8 T cell receptor beta chains below, sequenced in a study of T cells in Graves' hyperthyroidism and ophthalmopathy. Researchers amplified the TCR beta CDR3 regions from RNA transcripts. A set of HTBI primers served as the primers for a first-round RT-PCR of the TCR CDR3. TCRdb reanalysed the multiplex PCR reads using MiXCR and keeps one entry per CDR3 protein. Of under 350,000 distinct CDR3 sequences in the sample, 21% were seen once. Source material: blood. Source of these receptors: a woman in her 50s with Graves' hyperthyroidism.

This clonotype was picked up many times. The CDR3 bases are TGTGCCAGCAGTGCCGGACAGGGGAATAATTCACCCCTCCACTTT. Amino acid sequence: CASSAGQGNNSPLHF. V gene TRBV7-9 combines with J gene TRBJ1-6; 9 positions agree with TRBD1. The CDR3 sequence is 15 residues long. V gave up 6 bases and J gave up 5 bases; unmatched junction bases: 5. CDR1 is SEHNR and CDR2 is FQNEAQ in the germline V gene (reference sequence).

This sequence joins TRBV5-8 and TRBJ1-1; D is perhaps TRBD1 (5 bases). Germline assignment: CDR1 SGHTS and CDR2 YDEGEE. CDR3 size: 16 residues. Trimming removed 4 bases from V and 1 base from J, with 17 bases in between. The DNA of the CDR3 is TGTGCCAGCAGCCGGAGCCTCGGGGGTAGGAACACTGAAGCTTTCTTT. Translated: CASSRSLGGRNTEAFF.

The genes are TRBV7-9 and TRBJ2-1; TRBD2 agrees at 11 bases. This CDR3 is built from 18 residues. After removal of 4 bases from V and 1 base from J, the junction contained 9 bases not matched to a gene. Germline V lookup: CDR1 SEHNR, CDR2 FQNEAQ (reference sequence). CDR3 sequence (DNA): TGTGCCAGCAGCTCAACGACTAGCGGGATCGCATCCTACAATGAGCAGTTCTTC. Protein sequence: CASSSTTSGIASYNEQFF.

The V gene is TRBV9, the J gene TRBJ2-7; 10 nucleotides agree with TRBD2. Trimming cost V 3 bases and J 5 bases; bases outside gene matches: 5. CDR3 length: 14 residues. The germline V gene has CDR1 SGDLS and CDR2 YYNGEE. CDR3 region: CASSETSGIHEQYF. CDR3 nucleotides: TGTGCCAGCAGCGAAACTAGCGGGATTCACGAGCAGTACTTC.

This clonotype was seen repeatedly, ten times or more. The chain joins TRBV9 to TRBJ2-7, with TRBD1 matching 8 bases. Trimming removed 0 bases from V and 0 bases from J; junction bases left unmatched: 2. Germline V gene data show CDR1 as SGDLS and CDR2 as YYNGEE. The CDR3 runs to 15 residues. CDR3 DNA sequence: TGTGCCAGCAGCGTAGATACAGGGGGCTCCTACGAGCAGTACTTC. It encodes CASSVDTGGSYEQYF.

The gene calls are TRBV19 and TRBJ2-2; the match to TRBD1 covers 11 bases. V lost 5 bases to trimming and J lost 3 bases; unmatched junction nucleotides: 5. This CDR3 comprises 16 residues. Germline assignment: CDR1 LNHDA and CDR2 SQIVND (reference sequence). CDR3 DNA: TGTGCCAGTAGTCGGACAGGGGGCTCGCACACCGGGGAGCTGTTTTTT. It specifies CASSRTGGSHTGELFF.

This clonotype was seen ten or more times. The chain is built from TRBV6-1 and TRBJ2-7, with 10 bases that match TRBD1. Germline V CDR1 and CDR2: MNHNS, SASEGT. The V segment lost 6 bases and the J segment 5 bases; nucleotides outside the gene matches: 10. The CDR3 totals 15 residues. For the CDR3, the DNA is TGTGCCAGCAGGGGAACCGGGACAGGGGTCCACGAGCAGTACTTC. Residues: CASRGTGTGVHEQYF.

This rearrangement joins TRBV15 to TRBJ2-2; possibly TRBD2 for D (6 bases). The CDR3 runs to 13 residues. From germline, CDR1 is LNHNV and CDR2 YYDKDF (reference sequence). V was clipped by 3 bases and J by 13 bases, with 15 bases between them. The CDR3 region has the DNA TGTGCCACCAGCAGGACCAGGCGGGGATCGCTGTTTTTT. Protein sequence: CATSRTRRGSLFF.